These 30 T cell receptor beta chains were all obtained from the same sample, sequenced in a study of blood T cell repertoires in COVID-19. Generated by immunoSEQ multiplex PCR, the TCRdb table keeps only in-frame clones and is missing some. In the table there are 55,000 to 70,000 clones, roughly 77% of which are singletons. Sequenced: peripheral blood. Source of these receptors: an elderly man with acute or convalescent COVID-19.

This clone was counted between two and nine times. This chain connects TRBV5-4 to TRBJ2-3; D is possibly TRBD1 (6 bases). CDR1 and CDR2 from the germline V gene are SGHNT and YYREEE (reference sequence). The CDR3 covers 16 residues. V was clipped by 1 base and J by 1 base, with 13 bases between them. The CDR3 sequence is CASSLMGARGTDTQYF. For the CDR3, the DNA is TGTGCCAGCAGCTTGATGGGGGCGAGGGGCACAGATACGCAGTATTTT.

This clone was counted only a few times. The chain combines TRBV5-1 with TRBJ1-1, with D possibly being TRBD1 (5 bases). Trimming removed 4 bases from V and 3 bases from J, with 16 bases in between. This CDR3 comprises 15 residues. The germline V gene has CDR1 SGHRS and CDR2 YFSETQ. The CDR3 DNA is TGCGCCAGCAGCCGGACTGGGGCGGGGGACACTGAAGCTTTCTTT. Translation gives CASSRTGAGDTEAFF.

The chain carries TRBV13 and TRBJ2-1; 11 nucleotides line up with TRBD2. This CDR3 comprises 16 residues. The ends lost 2 bases at V and 2 bases at J; junction bases unmatched: 2. The germline V gene encodes CDR1 PRHDT and CDR2 FYEKMQ (reference sequence). For the CDR3, the DNA is TGTGCCAGCAGCTTAACTAGCGGGAGCCCCTACAATGAGCAGTTCTTC. It is translated as CASSLTSGSPYNEQFF.

The J gene is TRBJ2-7, the V gene TRBV9; a possible D gene is TRBD2 (5 bases). V lost 0 bases and J 6 bases, leaving 19 bases between the germline ends. The length of the CDR3 is 16 residues. Germline-derived CDR1 and CDR2 are SGDLS and YYNGEE. The CDR3 region has the DNA TGTGCCAGCAGCGTAGCCCCCACGGGTTCGGGATCCGAGCAGTACTTC. Amino acid sequence: CASSVAPTGSGSEQYF.

This clone was detected once. V gene TRBV10-3 combines with J gene TRBJ1-6; unclear D gene. This CDR3 has 16 residues. The V end was cut by 5 bases, the J end by 0 bases, with 11 bases between. Germline lookup yields CDR1 ENHRY and CDR2 SYGVKD. CDR3 region: CAISSKESSYNSPLHF. The CDR3 nucleotides are TGTGCCATCAGTAGTAAAGAGAGCTCCTATAATTCACCCCTCCACTTT.

This rearrangement joins TRBV5-1 to TRBJ2-7, with 7 bases matching TRBD1. The CDR3 length is 15 residues. J lost 6 bases, V lost 4 bases, and 13 bases had no gene match. Per germline, CDR1 SGHRS and CDR2 YFSETQ. The CDR3 nucleotides read TGCGCCAGCAGCCCTCAGGGGCAGGGGGTAGGCGAGCAGTACTTC. The encoded protein is CASSPQGQGVGEQYF.

In its sample, this clone was seen a few times. The CDR3 nucleotides read TGTGCCTGGAGGCAGGGGGATAGCAATCAGCCCCAGCATTTT. This sequence encodes CAWRQGDSNQPQHF. This chain connects TRBV30 to TRBJ1-5; 7 bases line up with TRBD1. This CDR3 is 14 amino acids long. Trimming took 3 bases from V and 0 from J; bases not matched to a gene: 2. Germline assignment: CDR1 GTSNPN and CDR2 SVGIG (reference sequence).

The rearrangement joins TRBV10-3 to TRBJ2-3, with 8 positions matching TRBD2. CDR1 is ENHRY, CDR2 SYGVKD, per germline. The trim removed 4 bases at V and 9 bases at J, leaving 9 bases unmatched. The CDR3 is 14 residues long. CDR3 loop: CAISGAGGEETQYF. The CDR3 DNA reads TGTGCCATCAGTGGGGCGGGGGGCGAGGAAACGCAGTATTTT.

In nucleotides, the CDR3 is TGTGCCAGCAGCACCGGGACTAGCGAGTACCAAGAGACCCAGTACTTC. Translating gives CASSTGTSEYQETQYF. The rearrangement joins TRBV7-6 to TRBJ2-5; 10 bases map to TRBD2. The CDR3 spans 16 residues. Trimming took 5 bases from V and 0 from J; bases not matched to a gene: 6. Looked up from germline, CDR1 is SGHVS and CDR2 is FNYEAQ. Supplemented by reference TRBV7-6 and TRBJ2-5, the full variable domain reads GAGVSQSPRYKVTKRGQDVALRCDPISGHVSLYWYRQALGQGPEFLTYFNYEAQQDKSGLPNDRFSAERPEGSISTLTIQRTEQRDSAMYRCASSTGTSEYQETQYFGPGTRLLVL.

V gene TRBV19 combines with J gene TRBJ1-5; TRBD1 aligns across 7 bases. Germline assignment: CDR1 LNHDA and CDR2 SQIVND (reference sequence). With 6 bases clipped from V and 3 bases from J, the junction kept 14 bases outside the gene matches. The CDR3 is made up of 17 amino acids. The CDR3 region has the DNA TGTGCCAGTAGCAAAAAGTCGGCAGGGGGTTTCAATCAGCCCCAGCATTTT. Encoded protein: CASSKKSAGGFNQPQHF.

The chain is built from TRBV2 and TRBJ2-7; D perhaps matches TRBD2 (5 bases). Germline V lookup: CDR1 SNHLY, CDR2 FYNNEI. The V end was cut by 5 bases, the J end by 0 bases, with 14 bases between. This CDR3 has 15 residues. The CDR3 protein is CASSLWAGDSYEQYF. In DNA, the CDR3 is TGTGCCAGCAGTCTTTGGGCGGGTGACTCCTACGAGCAGTACTTC.

The V call is TRBV3-1 (or the pseudogene TRBV3-2), the J call TRBJ1-5, with D unresolved. The germline V gene has CDR1 LGHDT and CDR2 YNNKEL (reference sequence). The CDR3 is 14 amino acids. Trimming left V 0 bases short and J 5 bases short, with 8 bases between. CDR3 sequence reads: CASSQEEVDQPQHF. The CDR3 region has the DNA TGTGCCAGCAGCCAAGAAGAAGTAGATCAGCCCCAGCATTTT.

The rearrangement joins TRBV7-3 to TRBJ2-3, with TRBD2 matching over 10 bases. The trim removed 10 bases at V and 5 bases at J, leaving 6 bases unmatched. The CDR3 totals 13 residues. CDR1 is SGHTA and CDR2 is FQGTGA in the germline V gene. The CDR3 reads CATGLAAKDTQYF. CDR3 coding DNA: TGTGCCACCGGACTAGCGGCTAAAGATACGCAGTATTTT.

This chain links TRBV28 with TRBJ1-4; D uncertain. The CDR3 covers 13 residues. Germline V gene lookup returns CDR1 MDHEN and CDR2 SYDVKM. Trimming took off 9 bases at V and 4 bases at J, with 12 bases between the two ends. CDR3: CASEKHNNEKLFF. The DNA of the CDR3 is TGTGCCAGTGAGAAGCATAATAATGAAAAACTGTTTTTT. The full variable domain, in which reference TRBV28 and TRBJ1-4 provide the parts outside the CDR3, is DVKVTQSSRYLVKRTGEKVFLECVQDMDHENMFWYRQDPGLGLRLIYFSYDVKMKEKGDIPEGYSVSREKKERFSLILESASTNQTSMYLCASEKHNNEKLFFGSGTQLSVL.

This chain links TRBV18 with TRBJ2-1, with 14 bases fitting TRBD2. Germline CDR1 is KGHSH and CDR2 is LQKENI. V was clipped by 3 bases and J by 6 bases; unmatched bases: 4. The CDR3 is made up of 16 amino acids. The CDR3: CASSPRGLAGANEQFF. CDR3 in DNA: TGTGCCAGCTCACCTCGGGGACTAGCGGGGGCCAATGAGCAGTTCTTC.

The chain combines TRBV2 with TRBJ1-5, with 9 nucleotides matching TRBD1. V trimming: 6 bases; J trimming: 4 bases; junction bases outside the gene matches: 1. This CDR3 region has 13 residues. Germline assignment: CDR1 SNHLY and CDR2 FYNNEI. CDR3 bases: TGTGCCAGCAGCGGGACAGGGAATCAGCCCCAGCATTTT. Protein: CASSGTGNQPQHF.

The V call is TRBV27, the J call TRBJ1-1; tentatively, D is TRBD1 (6 bases). The CDR3 spans 14 residues. Germline CDR1 and CDR2: MNHEY and SMNVEV (reference sequence). V dropped 7 bases and J dropped 1 base, with 13 bases sitting between them. The CDR3 is CASTQGWPNTEAFF. The CDR3 nucleotides are TGTGCCAGCACCCAGGGGTGGCCGAACACTGAAGCTTTCTTT.

The chain links TRBV18 to TRBJ2-5; 15 bases are shared with TRBD2. The CDR3 is 17 residues long. After removal of 6 bases from V and 1 base from J, the junction contained 6 bases not matched to a gene. The germline gives CDR1 KGHSH, CDR2 LQKENI. The CDR3 loop is CASSTGTSGGSQETQYF. CDR3 DNA: TGTGCCAGCTCGACTGGGACTAGCGGGGGGAGCCAAGAGACCCAGTACTTC.

The V and J genes are TRBV5-1 and TRBJ2-1; D might be TRBD1 (7 bases). Germline V gene lookup returns CDR1 SGHRS and CDR2 YFSETQ. The CDR3 extends over 13 amino acids. V dropped 2 bases and J dropped 7 bases, with 10 bases sitting between them. In DNA form, the CDR3 reads TGCGCCAGCAGCTTTCAGGGGGGAAATGAGCAGTTCTTC. It yields the protein CASSFQGGNEQFF.

The chain joins TRBV6-2 or TRBV6-3 to TRBJ2-3; TRBD2 matches at 8 bases. Per the germline V gene, CDR1 is MNHEY and CDR2 is SVGEGT. V shed 0 bases, J shed 5 bases, and the junction held 13 bases outside the gene matches. The CDR3 sequence is 18 residues long. The CDR3 DNA reads TGTGCCAGCAGTTACTCCTACGAACCGACTAGCGAGGGAGATACGCAGTATTTT. Its protein is CASSYSYEPTSEGDTQYF.

The V gene is TRBV28, the J gene TRBJ2-7, with D perhaps matching TRBD2 (5 bases). From germline, CDR1 is MDHEN and CDR2 SYDVKM. The CDR3 has 11 residues. V lost 5 bases, J lost 6 bases, and 8 bases lay in between. As DNA, the CDR3 is TGTGCCAGCAGTCTAGCCTTCGAGCAGTACTTC. Amino acid sequence: CASSLAFEQYF.

The V and J genes are TRBV6-2 or TRBV6-3 and TRBJ2-3; 9 bases map to TRBD1. The CDR3 totals 15 residues. V lost 7 bases and J lost 1; bases outside the gene matches: 6. Germline V CDR1 and CDR2: MNHEY, SVGEGT. This CDR3 is CASTPRTGGTDTQYF. As DNA, the CDR3 is TGTGCCAGCACCCCACGGACAGGGGGCACAGATACGCAGTATTTT.

This clone came up once. The chain links TRBV29-1 to TRBJ2-3, with TRBD2 matching 11 bases. V trimming: 4 bases; J trimming: 8 bases; junction bases outside the gene matches: 5. The CDR3 has 13 amino acids. The germline gives CDR1 SQVTM, CDR2 ANQGSEA. The CDR3 bases are TGCAGCGTTGGACTAGCGGGAATTAGTACGCAGTATTTT. Residues: CSVGLAGISTQYF.

The table lists this clone with a count of one. V is TRBV10-3 and J is TRBJ2-5; D may be TRBD1 (6 bases). The V end was cut by 9 bases, the J end by 2 bases, with 10 bases between. The CDR3 has 12 residues. CDR1 is ENHRY and CDR2 is SYGVKD in the germline V gene. Written as DNA, the CDR3 is TGTGCCATTAGGACAGCGCAAGAGACCCAGTACTTC. It specifies CAIRTAQETQYF.

This clone was seen just once. V gene TRBV25-1 combines with J gene TRBJ1-2; D perhaps matches TRBD1 (6 bases). V was shortened by 9 bases and J by 7 bases, with 18 bases between the two germline ends. Germline V lookup: CDR1 MGHDK, CDR2 SYGVNS. This CDR3 is 13 amino acids long. The chain's CDR3 is CASPTQGHGGYTF. CDR3 bases: TGTGCCAGTCCCACCCAGGGGCACGGTGGCTACACCTTC.

This chain joins TRBV5-4 and TRBJ1-1; 8 bases match TRBD1. V gave up 4 bases and J gave up 3 bases; unmatched junction bases: 11. This CDR3 is built from 16 residues. Germline CDR1 reads SGHNT; CDR2 reads YYREEE (reference sequence). CDR3 protein: CASSTVQGGRDTEAFF. In DNA form, the CDR3 reads TGTGCCAGCAGCACCGTACAGGGGGGGAGGGACACTGAAGCTTTCTTT.

The rearrangement joins TRBV7-8 to TRBJ1-4; unclear D gene. Germline V gives CDR1 SGHVS, CDR2 FQNEAQ. V was cut by 5 bases and J by 0 bases, with 13 bases left in between. The CDR3 contains 16 residues. The CDR3 region has the DNA TGTGCCAGCAGCACAGACCGGGAAGCAACTAATGAAAAACTGTTTTTT. Protein: CASSTDREATNEKLFF.

The chain employs TRBV30 and TRBJ1-5; D is possibly TRBD1 (5 bases). The CDR3 covers 15 residues. The germline gives CDR1 GTSNPN, CDR2 SVGIG (reference sequence). V lost 5 bases and J 6 bases, leaving 20 bases between the germline ends. DNA of the CDR3: TGTGCCTGGTCCGTCCCCGGGCTGCAGGGTCAGCCCCAGCATTTT. It translates to CAWSVPGLQGQPQHF.

The chain joins TRBV6-6 to TRBJ1-3; D possibly corresponds to TRBD1 (5 bases). The V and J ends lost 2 bases and 3 bases respectively, with 14 bases between them. This CDR3 comprises 16 residues. Germline values: CDR1 MNHNY, CDR2 SVGAGI (reference sequence). CDR3 amino acids: CASSYPAGKGGNTIYF. The CDR3 DNA reads as TGTGCCAGCAGTTACCCCGCAGGGAAGGGTGGAAACACCATATATTTT.

The chain employs TRBV5-1 and TRBJ2-2, with 8 nucleotides matching TRBD1. J lost 6 bases, V lost 6 bases, and 10 bases had no gene match. Germline values: CDR1 SGHRS, CDR2 YFSETQ. The CDR3 loop spans 15 amino acids. The CDR3 protein is CASTARQGAAGELFF. Here the CDR3 DNA reads TGCGCCAGCACCGCGCGGCAGGGGGCAGCCGGGGAGCTGTTTTTT.